This T cell receptor (beta chain) is from a study of blood T cell repertoires in COVID-19. Study details: The United States, Italy and Spain were the sources of the acute and convalescent COVID-19 samples. From T cells, B-cell-depleted T cells, or PBMCs came the material, which was cDNA or gDNA.

In the original workflow: Quantification of nucleated cells was approximated via reference gene primer amplification. Clones were sequenced by immunoSEQ multiplex PCR, and TCRdb holds only the in-frame ones, with some missing. V and J calls and clone size are those listed in that table; D and trimming were worked out from the DNA. The sample records about 280,000 clones, roughly 90% being singletons. The V gene's germline CDR1 is MNHNY and CDR2 SVGAGI (reference sequence). V was clipped by 4 bases and J by 4 bases; unmatched bases: 13. The CDR3 is 16 residues long. V is TRBV6-6 and J is TRBJ2-7, with 7 positions matching TRBD1. The sequenced sample consisted of peripheral blood. The source is a man aged 18-30 years with active or convalescent COVID-19. This CDR3 is CASSSTPGQTSYEQYF. For the CDR3, the DNA is TGTGCCAGCAGTTCCACTCCGGGACAGACATCATACGAGCAGTACTTC.